Described below is a single T cell receptor (beta chain) sequence and its context. It was with a sample-barcoded 5' primer and a J-beta primer mix that a second PCR of roughly 6 to 11 cycles was run. Researchers report that each sample yielded at least 2.5 million CDR3-containing paired-end reads. Each CDR3 protein gets one entry after TCRdb re-called the 5' RACE reads with MiXCR. Of 750,000 to 950,000 distinct CDR3 sequences in the sample, about 53% are singletons; the top ten hold around 40%. This entry is derived from a study of blood T cells in healthy people across ages. V lost 3 bases, J lost 2 bases, and 13 bases stayed unmatched. This CDR3 contains 17 residues. In germline, CDR1 is DFQATT, CDR2 SNEGSKA (reference sequence).

Sequencing was carried out using blood. The rearrangement uses TRBV20-1 and TRBJ2-7, with 10 bases fitting TRBD2. The source is an elderly man in good health. The CDR3: CSARVASGSISAYEQYF. The CDR3 DNA follows: TGCAGTGCTAGGGTCGCTAGCGGGAGTATCTCGGCCTACGAGCAGTACTTC.